This T cell receptor (beta chain) derives from a study of cytomegalovirus exposure and HLA in healthy donors. Study-wide results and limits: Investigators reported 150 to 200 TCR beta chains as tied to cytomegalovirus.

13 Jbeta primers and 60 Vbeta primers were used for the PCR. Some clones are missing from TCRdb's copy, which holds only in-frame ones; the method was immunoSEQ multiplex PCR. The data contain over 120,000 clones, roughly 77% of them seen just once; the ten biggest clones take up about 3.7%. Concerning this clone: The antigen is unknown.

The CDR3 sequence is 14 residues long. Germline CDR1 reads SGHTA; CDR2 reads FQGTGA. V lost 8 bases and J lost 3, with 13 bases in between. This receptor was taken from a male donor in good health and CMV-seronegative. The sample was PBMCs. V gene TRBV7-3 combines with J gene TRBJ2-2, with D tentatively TRBD2 (6 bases). The CDR3 loop is CASGEAADTGELFF. The CDR3 DNA reads as TGTGCCAGCGGGGAGGCCGCGGACACCGGGGAGCTGTTTTTT. Supplemented by reference TRBV7-3 and TRBJ2-2, the full variable domain reads GAGVSQTPSNKVTEKGKYVELRCDPISGHTALYWYRQSLGQGPEFLIYFQGTGAADDSGLPNDRFFAVRPEGSVSTLKIQRTERGDSAVYLCASGEAADTGELFFGEGSRLTVL.